This T cell receptor (beta chain) is from a study of human T cells and chemical hapten exposure. Study overall: Across the whole study, which lasted around six months, patients were given diphenylcyclopropenone on the scalp once a week.

Study-wide results and caveats: Significantly more large CDR3 similarity clusters arose among expanded TCRs than among controls. The number of TCRs above 1 in 1000 frequency did not change after DPC sensitization.

The CDR3 has 17 amino acids. J was trimmed by 4 bases and V by 7 bases; bases with no gene match: 9. In the original workflow: Ranging from about 20,000 to 700,000, TCR counts per sample had a median value of approximately 95,000. MiXCR, applied by TCRdb to the RACE reads, yields one record per CDR3 protein. None of the V and J calls come from the authors' own analysis; TCRdb made them. The data hold tens of thousands of distinct CDR3 sequences, with approximately 10% observed a single time. The time point: patch test 2, 6 weeks after DPC sensitization. Described treatment: therapeutic diphenylcyclopropenone sensitization with weekly scalp DPC. With regard to this clonotype: Its antigen is unknown.

This sequence was found in a woman aged 50 to 60 with alopecia areata. Some clones in this sample may be carry-over from other donors' samples. The chain links TRBV12-3 or TRBV12-4 to TRBJ2-2; TRBD2 matches 13 bases. Sequencing used whole blood, obtained in connection with sensitization to the hapten diphenylcyclopropenone (DPC). The DNA of the CDR3 is TGTGCCAGCATCCTGGGACTAGCGGGAAAGGTCACCGGGGAGCTGTTTTTT. It is translated as CASILGLAGKVTGELFF.